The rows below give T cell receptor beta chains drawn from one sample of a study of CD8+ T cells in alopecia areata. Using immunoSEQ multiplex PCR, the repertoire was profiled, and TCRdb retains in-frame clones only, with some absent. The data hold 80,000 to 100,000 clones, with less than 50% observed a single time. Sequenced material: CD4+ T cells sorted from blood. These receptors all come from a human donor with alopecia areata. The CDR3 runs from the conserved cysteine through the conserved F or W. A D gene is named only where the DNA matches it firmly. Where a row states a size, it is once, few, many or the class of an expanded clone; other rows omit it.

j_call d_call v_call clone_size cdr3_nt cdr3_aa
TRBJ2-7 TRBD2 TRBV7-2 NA TGTGCCAGCAGCCCCAGCGGGAGGGCCCTCGTCGAGCAGTACTTC CASSPSGRALVEQYF
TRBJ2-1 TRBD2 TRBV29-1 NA TGCAGCGCAGGGGGACTAGCTCTTAATGAGCAGTTCTTC CSAGGLALNEQFF
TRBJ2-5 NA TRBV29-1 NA TGCAGCGTTGAAAACCAGGAGACCCAGTACTTC CSVENQETQYF
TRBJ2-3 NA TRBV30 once TGTGCCTCCTACCAACAGAGCACAGATACGCAGTATTTT CASYQQSTDTQYF
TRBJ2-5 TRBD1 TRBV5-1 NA TGCGCCAGCACGTTCGGGACAGGGGGCTTCGGAGAGACCCAGTACTTC CASTFGTGGFGETQYF
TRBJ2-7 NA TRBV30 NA TGTGCCTGGAGTCGAGGGAGCTACGAGCAGTACTTC CAWSRGSYEQYF
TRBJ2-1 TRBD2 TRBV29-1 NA TGCAGCGTTGATTACGGGAGGAAGCAGTTCTTC CSVDYGRKQFF
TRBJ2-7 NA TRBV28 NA TGTGCCAGCAGTCCTCGTCAACGGGCCGACTACGAGCAGTACTTC CASSPRQRADYEQYF
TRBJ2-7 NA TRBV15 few TGTGCCACCAGCAGAGATCTTGGCGGCTACGAGCAGTACTTC CATSRDLGGYEQYF
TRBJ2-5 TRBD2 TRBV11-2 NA TGTGCCAGCAGCCTTAGCGGGAACCAAGAGACCCAGTACTTC CASSLSGNQETQYF
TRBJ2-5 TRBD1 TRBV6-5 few TGTGCCAGCGGGACAGGTGCCCAAGAGACCCAGTACTTC CASGTGAQETQYF
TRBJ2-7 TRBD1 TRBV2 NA TGTGCCAGCAGAGACCGGGACAGGGGCTACGAGCAGTACTTC CASRDRDRGYEQYF
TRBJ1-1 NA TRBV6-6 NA TGTGCCAGCAGTTCTGCAGGCGATGGCCCTGAAGCTTTCTTT CASSSAGDGPEAFF
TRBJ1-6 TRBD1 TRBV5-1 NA TGCGCCAGCAGCTTGATGACAGGGTCCAATTCACCCCTCCACTTT CASSLMTGSNSPLHF
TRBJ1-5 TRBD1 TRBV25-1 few TGTGCCAGCAGCGGAGACAGGGGGCCTGATCAGCCCCAGCATTTT CASSGDRGPDQPQHF
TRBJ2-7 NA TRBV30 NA TGTGCCTGGAGTGTACGGGCCGAGCAGTACTTC CAWSVRAEQYF
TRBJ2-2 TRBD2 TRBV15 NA TGTGCCACCAGCAGAGATACAGGACTAGCGGTGACCGGGGAGCTGTTTTTT CATSRDTGLAVTGELFF
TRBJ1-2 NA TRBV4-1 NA TGCGCCAGCAGCCAAGAACCAGGTTGGGAGTATGGCTACACCTTC CASSQEPGWEYGYTF
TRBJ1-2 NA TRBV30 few TGTGCCTGGAGTGATGGGGTCCGATATGGCTACACCTTC CAWSDGVRYGYTF
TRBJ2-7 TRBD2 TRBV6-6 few TGTGCCAGCAGCCGAGGTACTGGGCTGCCTAGCGGGCAGTACTTC CASSRGTGLPSGQYF
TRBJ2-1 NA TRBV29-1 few TGCAGCCCTCCGGGTAGCAGCAATGAGCAGTTCTTC CSPPGSSNEQFF
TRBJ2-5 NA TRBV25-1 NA TGTGCCAGCAGTGACCGGGAGACCCAGTACTTC CASSDRETQYF
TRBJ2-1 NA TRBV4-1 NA TGCGCCAGCAGCCAAGGGGTTGTTGACAATGAGCAGTTCTTC CASSQGVVDNEQFF
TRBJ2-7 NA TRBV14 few TGTGCCAGCGGGGGCCCCTTTTGGGGTGAGCAGTACTTC CASGGPFWGEQYF
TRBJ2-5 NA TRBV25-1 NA TGTGCCAGCAGTGTCAGGGATAGGGAGACCCAGTACTTC CASSVRDRETQYF
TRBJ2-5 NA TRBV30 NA TGTGCCTGGAGTTTTAGAACGCAAGAGACCCAGTACTTC CAWSFRTQETQYF
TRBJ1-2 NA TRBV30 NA TGTGCCTGGAGAGGACCCGGAGTTTATGGCTACACCTTC CAWRGPGVYGYTF
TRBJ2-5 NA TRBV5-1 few TGCGCCAGCAGCTTGGCCTCTGTAGAGACCCAGTACTTC CASSLASVETQYF
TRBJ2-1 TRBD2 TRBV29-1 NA TGCAGCGTTGTGGGACTAGCGGAATACAATGAGCAGTTCTTC CSVVGLAEYNEQFF
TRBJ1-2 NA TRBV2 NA TGTGCCAGCAGTGGACGGCAATCTAACTATGGCTACACCTTC CASSGRQSNYGYTF
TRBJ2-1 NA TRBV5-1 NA TGCGCCAGCAGCCTGGACGGGAGCTCCTACAATGAGCAGTTCTTC CASSLDGSSYNEQFF
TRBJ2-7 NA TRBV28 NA TGTGCCAGCAGTACACCTTCCTACGAGCAGTACTTC CASSTPSYEQYF
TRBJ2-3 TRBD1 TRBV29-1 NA TGCAGCGTCAGGACAGGGGCAGGAGATACGCAGTATTTT CSVRTGAGDTQYF
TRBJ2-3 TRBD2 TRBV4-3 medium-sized TGCGCCAGCAAGCGGGGGGCGGACACAGATACGCAGTATTTT CASKRGADTDTQYF
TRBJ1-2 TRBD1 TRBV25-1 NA TGTGCCAGCCTCTCGACAGGGGATCATAGGGGCTACACCTTC CASLSTGDHRGYTF
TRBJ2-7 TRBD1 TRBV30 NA TGTGCCTGGAGTAGGGACAGGGAGCACGAGCAGTACTTC CAWSRDREHEQYF
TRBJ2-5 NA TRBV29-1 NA TGCAGCGTTGTGAGAGGGCCCCCCCCCGAGACCCAGTACTTC CSVVRGPPPETQYF
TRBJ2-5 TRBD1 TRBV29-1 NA TGCAGCGCCTTAAGGAGGACAGGGGTAGAGACCCAGTACTTC CSALRRTGVETQYF
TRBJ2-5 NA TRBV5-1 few TGCGCCAGCAGGAGAGGAGGGGGGCGCGAAGAGACCCAGTACTTC CASRRGGGREETQYF
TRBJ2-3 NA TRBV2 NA TGTGCCAGCAGCGCCGACGGGCTGCTGCAGTATTTT CASSADGLLQYF
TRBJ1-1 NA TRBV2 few TGTGCCAGCAAGGCAGCCCGGAACACTGAAGCTTTCTTT CASKAARNTEAFF
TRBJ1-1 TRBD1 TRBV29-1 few TGCAGCGTCACTGGACAGGGGGCAGGGGACACTGAAGCTTTCTTT CSVTGQGAGDTEAFF
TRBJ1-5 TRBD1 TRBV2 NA TGTGCCAGCAGGCGGGGGACAGCGGGCAATCAGCCCCAGCATTTT CASRRGTAGNQPQHF
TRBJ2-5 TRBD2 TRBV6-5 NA TGTGCCAGCAGTTACGACGGGCCTAGCGGACAAGAGACCCAGTACTTC CASSYDGPSGQETQYF
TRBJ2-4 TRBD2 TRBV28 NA TGTGCCAGCATTAACGGGACTAGCAAAAACATTCAGTACTTC CASINGTSKNIQYF
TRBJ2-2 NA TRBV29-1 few TGCAGCCCAAACCCGACAGGGAACACCGGGGAGCTGTTTTTT CSPNPTGNTGELFF
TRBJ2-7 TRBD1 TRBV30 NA TGTGCCTGGAGTCGACAGGGGGGCGAGCAGTACTTC CAWSRQGGEQYF
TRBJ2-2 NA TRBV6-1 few TGTGCCAGCAGTGTCGTCACCGGGGAGCTGTTTTTT CASSVVTGELFF
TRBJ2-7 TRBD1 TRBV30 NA TGTGCCCTGGGGGGGACAGGGGACTACGAGCAGTACTTC CALGGTGDYEQYF
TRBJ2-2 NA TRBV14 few TGTGCCAGCAGCCAAGACAGAACGAACACCGGGGAGCTGTTTTTT CASSQDRTNTGELFF
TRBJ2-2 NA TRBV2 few TGTGCCAGCAGCTCTAGGGCGGACACCGGGGAGCTGTTTTTT CASSSRADTGELFF
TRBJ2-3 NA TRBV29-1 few TGCAGCGTTGAAAGTGAAGGCACAGATACGCAGTATTTT CSVESEGTDTQYF
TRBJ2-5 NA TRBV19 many TGTGCCAGTAGTCTTAGCGCGGCGGAAAAGACCCAGTACTTC CASSLSAAEKTQYF
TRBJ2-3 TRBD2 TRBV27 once TGTGCCAGCAGTTTGTATTCTAGCGGAACCACAGATACGCAGTATTTT CASSLYSSGTTDTQYF
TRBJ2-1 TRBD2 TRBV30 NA TGTGCCTGGAACAAGGGACTAGCGGGAGTCAATGAGCAGTTCTTC CAWNKGLAGVNEQFF
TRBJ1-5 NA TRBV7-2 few TGTGCCAGCAGCCAGGAGTGGGGTGGCAATCAGCCCCAGCATTTT CASSQEWGGNQPQHF
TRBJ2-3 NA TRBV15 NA TGTGCCACCAGCCGAGATTGGGCAGCTGGCGATACGCAGTATTTT CATSRDWAAGDTQYF
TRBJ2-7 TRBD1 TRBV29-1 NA TGCAGCGTTGGGGACAGCTTGATGGGTGAGCAGTACTTC CSVGDSLMGEQYF
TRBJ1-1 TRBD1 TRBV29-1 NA TGCAGCGTGACAGGGGTCATGAACACTGAAGCTTTCTTT CSVTGVMNTEAFF